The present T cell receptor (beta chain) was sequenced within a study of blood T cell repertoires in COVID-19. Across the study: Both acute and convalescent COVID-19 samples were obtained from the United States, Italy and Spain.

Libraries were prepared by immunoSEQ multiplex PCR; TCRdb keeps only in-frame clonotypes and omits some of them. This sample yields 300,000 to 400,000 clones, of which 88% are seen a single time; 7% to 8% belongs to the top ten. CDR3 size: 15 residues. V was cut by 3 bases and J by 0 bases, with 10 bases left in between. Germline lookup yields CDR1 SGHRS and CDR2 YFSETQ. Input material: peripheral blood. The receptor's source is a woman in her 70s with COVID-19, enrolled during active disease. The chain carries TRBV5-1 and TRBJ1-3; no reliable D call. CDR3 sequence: CASSSGPLSGNTIYF. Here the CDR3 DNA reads TGCGCCAGCAGCTCTGGGCCTCTCTCTGGAAACACCATATATTTT. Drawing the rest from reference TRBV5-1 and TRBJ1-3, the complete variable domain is KAGVTQTPRYLIKTRGQQVTLSCSPISGHRSVSWYQQTPGQGLQFLFEYFSETQRNKGNFPGRFSGRQFSNSRSEMNVSTLELGDSALYLCASSSGPLSGNTIYFGEGSWLTVV.